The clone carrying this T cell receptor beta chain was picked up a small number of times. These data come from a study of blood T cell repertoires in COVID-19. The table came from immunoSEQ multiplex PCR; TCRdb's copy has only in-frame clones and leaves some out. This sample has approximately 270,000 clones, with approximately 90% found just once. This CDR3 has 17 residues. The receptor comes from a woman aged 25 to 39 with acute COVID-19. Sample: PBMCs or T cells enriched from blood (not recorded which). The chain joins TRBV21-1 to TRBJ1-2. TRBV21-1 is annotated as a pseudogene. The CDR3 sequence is CASTNKREGKTNYGYTF. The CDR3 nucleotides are TGTGCCAGCACTAATAAGAGGGAGGGCAAGACTAACTATGGCTACACCTTC.